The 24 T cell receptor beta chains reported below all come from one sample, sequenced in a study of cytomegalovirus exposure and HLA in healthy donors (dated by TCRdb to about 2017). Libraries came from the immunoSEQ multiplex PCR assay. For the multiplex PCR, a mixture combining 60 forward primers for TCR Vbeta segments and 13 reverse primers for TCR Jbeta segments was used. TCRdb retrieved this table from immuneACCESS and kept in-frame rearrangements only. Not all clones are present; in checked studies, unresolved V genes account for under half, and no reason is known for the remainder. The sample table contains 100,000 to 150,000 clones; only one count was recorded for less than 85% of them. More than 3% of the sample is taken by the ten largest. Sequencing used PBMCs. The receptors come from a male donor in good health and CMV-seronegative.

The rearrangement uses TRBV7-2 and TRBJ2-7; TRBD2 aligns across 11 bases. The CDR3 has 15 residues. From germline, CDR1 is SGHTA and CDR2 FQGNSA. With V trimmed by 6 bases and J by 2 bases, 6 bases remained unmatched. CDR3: CASSTLAGVAYEQYF. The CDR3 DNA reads TGTGCCAGCAGTACACTAGCGGGAGTGGCCTACGAGCAGTACTTC.

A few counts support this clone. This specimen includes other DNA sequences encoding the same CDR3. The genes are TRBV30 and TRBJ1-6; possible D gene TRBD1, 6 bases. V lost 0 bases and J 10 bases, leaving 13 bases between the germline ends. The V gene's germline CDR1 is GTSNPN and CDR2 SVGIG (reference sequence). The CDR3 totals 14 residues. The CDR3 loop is CAWSVNRVESPLHF. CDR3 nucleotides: TGTGCCTGGAGTGTGAACAGGGTGGAATCACCCCTCCACTTT.

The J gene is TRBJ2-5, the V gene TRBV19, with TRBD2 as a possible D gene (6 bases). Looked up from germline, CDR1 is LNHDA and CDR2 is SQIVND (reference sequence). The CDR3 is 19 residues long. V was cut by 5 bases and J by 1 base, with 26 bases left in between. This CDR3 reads CASSHSSIYRETIQETQYF. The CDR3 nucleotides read TGTGCCAGTAGTCACTCCTCTATTTACCGGGAGACAATCCAAGAGACCCAGTACTTC.

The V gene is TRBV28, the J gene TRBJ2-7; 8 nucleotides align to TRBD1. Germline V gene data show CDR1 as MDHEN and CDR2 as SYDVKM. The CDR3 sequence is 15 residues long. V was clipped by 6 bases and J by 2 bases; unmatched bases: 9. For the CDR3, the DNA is TGTGCCAGCAGCTTGACAGGGGCGGTAACCTACGAGCAGTACTTC. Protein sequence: CASSLTGAVTYEQYF.

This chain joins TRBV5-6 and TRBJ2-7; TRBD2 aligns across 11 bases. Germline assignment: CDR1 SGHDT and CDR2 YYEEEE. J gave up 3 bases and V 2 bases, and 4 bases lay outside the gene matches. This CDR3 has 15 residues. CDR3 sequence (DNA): TGTGCCAGCAGCTTCAGAGGGACTAGCGGCTACGAGCAGTACTTC. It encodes CASSFRGTSGYEQYF.

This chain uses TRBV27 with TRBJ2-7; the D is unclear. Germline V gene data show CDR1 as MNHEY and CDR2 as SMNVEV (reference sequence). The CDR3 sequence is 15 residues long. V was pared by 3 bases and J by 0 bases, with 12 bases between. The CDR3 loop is CASSFGGLSSYEQYF. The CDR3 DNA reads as TGTGCCAGCAGTTTCGGCGGTCTTTCCTCCTACGAGCAGTACTTC.

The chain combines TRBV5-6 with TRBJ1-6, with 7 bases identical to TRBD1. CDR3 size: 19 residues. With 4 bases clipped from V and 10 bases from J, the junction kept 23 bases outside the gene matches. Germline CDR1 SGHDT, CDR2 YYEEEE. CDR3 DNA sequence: TGTGCCAGCAGCAGACAGGGAGTATTCGGGGGACAATTTCCCTCACCCCTCCACTTT. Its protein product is CASSRQGVFGGQFPSPLHF.

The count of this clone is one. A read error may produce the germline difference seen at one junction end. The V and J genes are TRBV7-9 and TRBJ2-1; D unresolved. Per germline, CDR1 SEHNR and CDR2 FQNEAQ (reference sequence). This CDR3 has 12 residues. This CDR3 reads CSSSSINFEQFF. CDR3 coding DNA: TGTTCCAGCAGTTCCATTAACTTCGAGCAGTTCTTC.

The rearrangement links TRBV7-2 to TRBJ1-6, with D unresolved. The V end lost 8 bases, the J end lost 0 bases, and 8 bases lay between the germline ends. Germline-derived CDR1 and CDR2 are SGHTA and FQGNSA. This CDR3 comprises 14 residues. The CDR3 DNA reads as TGTGCCAGCCGGGAGAGCTCCTATAATTCACCCCTCCACTTT. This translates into CASRESSYNSPLHF. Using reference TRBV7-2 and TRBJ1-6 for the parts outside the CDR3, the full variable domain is GAGVSQSPSNKVTEKGKDVELRCDPISGHTALYWYRQSLGQGLEFLIYFQGNSAPDKSGLPSDRFSAERTGGSVSTLTIQRTQQEDSAVYLCASRESSYNSPLHFGNGTRLTVT.

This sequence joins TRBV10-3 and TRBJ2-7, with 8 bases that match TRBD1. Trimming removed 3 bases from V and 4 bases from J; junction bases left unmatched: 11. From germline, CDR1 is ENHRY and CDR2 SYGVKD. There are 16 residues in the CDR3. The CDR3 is CAISDYLGQGKYEQYF. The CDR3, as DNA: TGTGCCATCAGTGATTACCTTGGACAGGGTAAATACGAGCAGTACTTC.

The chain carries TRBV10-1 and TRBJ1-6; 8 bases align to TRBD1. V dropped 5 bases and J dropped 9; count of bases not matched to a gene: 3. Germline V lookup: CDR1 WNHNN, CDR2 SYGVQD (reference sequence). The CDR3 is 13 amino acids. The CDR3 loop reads CASSLDRASPLHF. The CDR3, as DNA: TGCGCCAGCAGTTTGGACAGGGCTTCACCCCTCCACTTT.

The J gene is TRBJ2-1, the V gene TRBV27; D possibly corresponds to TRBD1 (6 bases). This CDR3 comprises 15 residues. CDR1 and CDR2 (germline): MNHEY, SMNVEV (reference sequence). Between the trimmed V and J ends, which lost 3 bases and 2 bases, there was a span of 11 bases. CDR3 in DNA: TGTGCCAGCAGTTTCGGGCAGGGGACCTACAATGAGCAGTTCTTC. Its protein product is CASSFGQGTYNEQFF.

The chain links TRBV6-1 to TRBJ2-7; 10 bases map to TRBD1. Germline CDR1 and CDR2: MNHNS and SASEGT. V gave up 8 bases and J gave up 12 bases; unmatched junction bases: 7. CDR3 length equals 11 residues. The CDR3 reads CASGEGQGVYF. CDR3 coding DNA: TGTGCCAGCGGAGAAGGACAGGGGGTGTACTTC.

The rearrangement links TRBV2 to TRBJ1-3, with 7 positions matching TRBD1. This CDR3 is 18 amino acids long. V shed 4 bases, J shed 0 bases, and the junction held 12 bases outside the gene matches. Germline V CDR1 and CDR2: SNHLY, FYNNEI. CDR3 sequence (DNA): TGTGCCAGCAGTGTCGGGCCAGGGGGATCCTTCTCTGGAAACACCATATATTTT. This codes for CASSVGPGGSFSGNTIYF.

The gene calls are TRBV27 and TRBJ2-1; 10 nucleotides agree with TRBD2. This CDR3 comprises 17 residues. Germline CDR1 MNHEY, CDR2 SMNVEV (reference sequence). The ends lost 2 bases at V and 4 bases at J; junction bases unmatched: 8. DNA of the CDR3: TGTGCCAGCAGTTTAGATGGACGGACTAGCGGTTACAATGAGCAGTTCTTC. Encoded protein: CASSLDGRTSGYNEQFF.

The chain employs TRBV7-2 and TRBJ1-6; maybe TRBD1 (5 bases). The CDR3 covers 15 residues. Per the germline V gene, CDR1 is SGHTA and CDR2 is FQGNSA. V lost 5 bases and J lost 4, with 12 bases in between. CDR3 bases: TGTGCCAGCAGCCCCTCCCAGGGATATAATTCACCCCTCCACTTT. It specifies CASSPSQGYNSPLHF.

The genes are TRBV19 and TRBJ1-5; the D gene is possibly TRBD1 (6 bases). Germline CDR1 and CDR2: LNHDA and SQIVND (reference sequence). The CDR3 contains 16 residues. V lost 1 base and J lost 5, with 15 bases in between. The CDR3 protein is CASSIGGGRVDQPQHF. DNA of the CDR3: TGTGCCAGTAGTATAGGCGGGGGGCGGGTTGATCAGCCCCAGCATTTT.

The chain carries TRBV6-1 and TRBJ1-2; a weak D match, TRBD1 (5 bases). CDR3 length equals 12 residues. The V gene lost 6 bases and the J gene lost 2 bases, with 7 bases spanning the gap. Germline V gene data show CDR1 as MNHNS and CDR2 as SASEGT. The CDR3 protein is CASRQVNYGYTF. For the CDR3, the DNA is TGTGCCAGCAGACAGGTGAACTATGGCTACACCTTC.

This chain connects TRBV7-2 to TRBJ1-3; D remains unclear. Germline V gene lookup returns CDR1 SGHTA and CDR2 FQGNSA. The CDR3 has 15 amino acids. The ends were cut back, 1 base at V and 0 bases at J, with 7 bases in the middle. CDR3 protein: CASSLGPVSGNTIYF. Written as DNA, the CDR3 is TGTGCCAGCAGCTTAGGGCCAGTCTCTGGAAACACCATATATTTT.

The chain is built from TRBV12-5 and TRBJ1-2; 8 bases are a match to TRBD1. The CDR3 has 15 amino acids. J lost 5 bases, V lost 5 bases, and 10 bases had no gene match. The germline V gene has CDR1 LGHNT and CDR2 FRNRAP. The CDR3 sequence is CASGPGTGRKYGYTF. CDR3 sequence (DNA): TGTGCTAGTGGTCCCGGGACAGGCCGGAAGTATGGCTACACCTTC.

The CDR3 region is CASSPWDRGNYGYTF. The CDR3 DNA reads TGTGCCAGCAGCCCATGGGACAGGGGGAACTATGGCTACACCTTC. The chain combines TRBV9 with TRBJ1-2; TRBD1 aligns across 11 bases. Germline values: CDR1 SGDLS, CDR2 YYNGEE. V shed 4 bases, J shed 2 bases, and the junction held 4 bases outside the gene matches. There are 15 residues in the CDR3.

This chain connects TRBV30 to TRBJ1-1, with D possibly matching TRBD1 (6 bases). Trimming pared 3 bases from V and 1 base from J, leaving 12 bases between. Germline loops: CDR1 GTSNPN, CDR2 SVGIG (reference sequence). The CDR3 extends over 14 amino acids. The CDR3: CAWSTTTGNTEAFF. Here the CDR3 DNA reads TGTGCCTGGAGCACCACGACAGGGAACACTGAAGCTTTCTTT.

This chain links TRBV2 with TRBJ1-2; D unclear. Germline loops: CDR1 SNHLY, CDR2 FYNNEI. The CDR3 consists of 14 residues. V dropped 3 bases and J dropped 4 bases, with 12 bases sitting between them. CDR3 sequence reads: CASSDGGGTYGYTF. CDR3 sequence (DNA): TGTGCCAGCAGTGATGGAGGCGGTACCTATGGCTACACCTTC.

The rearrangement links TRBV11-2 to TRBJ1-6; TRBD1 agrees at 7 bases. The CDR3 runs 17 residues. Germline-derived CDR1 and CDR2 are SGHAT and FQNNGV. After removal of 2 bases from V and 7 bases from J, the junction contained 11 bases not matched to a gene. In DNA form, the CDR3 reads TGTGCCAGCAGCTTAAAATCAACGGGACAGTGGAATTCACCCCTCCACTTT. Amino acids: CASSLKSTGQWNSPLHF.